This T cell receptor beta chain comes out of a study of shared clonotypes between healthy human individuals. Overall study findings and caveats: Naive subsets, compared against memory subsets, generally had larger estimated richness values.

Naive CD8 cells lacked CD45RO, underwent positive selection for CCR7 and left out terminally differentiated effector memory CD45RA+ cells. Clones were read by immunoSEQ multiplex PCR, and TCRdb kept only the in-frame ones, dropping some. The data contain over 2,000,000 clones, just over 90% of them singletons. A remark on this clone: Its specificity is unknown.

This sequence originates from a man younger than 35 in good health. Some clones in this sample may be carry-over from other donors' samples. Material for sequencing was naive CD8+ T cells from PBMCs.

The CDR3 spells CASGLAGTGDTGELFF. The CDR3 coding sequence is TGTGCTAGTGGTTTGGCGGGGACAGGGGACACCGGGGAGCTGTTTTTT. The chain is built from TRBV12-5 and TRBJ2-2; 10 nucleotides agree with TRBD1. The V and J ends lost 1 base and 3 bases, in that order; junction bases with no gene match: 2. There are 16 residues in the CDR3. Germline lookup yields CDR1 LGHNT and CDR2 FRNRAP.